Listed below are T cell receptor beta chains from one sample, sequenced in a study of cytomegalovirus exposure and HLA in healthy donors. Sequencing used immunoSEQ multiplex PCR; TCRdb keeps in-frame clones, though not all of them. Of fewer than 150,000 clones listed, 80% are singletons. The sample comprised PBMCs. Receptors were obtained from a man in his thirties or forties in good health and CMV-seronegative. Each CDR3 is given with its conserved first and last residue. The D gene is left open where the match is weak. Clone size is not always given. Where it is, it says once, few, many or a class for expanded clones.

clone_size: -; j_call: TRBJ1-2; v_call: TRBV7-9; d_call: -; cdr3_aa: CASSRDTGYTF; cdr3_nt: TGTGCCAGCAGCCGGGACACTGGCTACACCTTC
clone_size: -; j_call: TRBJ2-1; v_call: TRBV12-5; d_call: TRBD2; cdr3_aa: CASGLRIAGDYNEQFF; cdr3_nt: TGTGCTAGTGGTTTGAGAATAGCGGGAGATTACAATGAGCAGTTCTTC
clone_size: few; j_call: TRBJ2-7; v_call: TRBV7-9; d_call: TRBD2; cdr3_aa: CSSSLAGGYEQYF; cdr3_nt: TGTTCCAGCAGCTTAGCGGGAGGCTACGAGCAGTACTTC
clone_size: once; j_call: TRBJ2-7; v_call: TRBV15; d_call: TRBD2; cdr3_aa: CATSRGGYEQYF; cdr3_nt: TGTGCCACCAGCAGGGGGGGGTACGAGCAGTACTTC
clone_size: once; j_call: TRBJ1-1; v_call: TRBV6-1; d_call: TRBD1; cdr3_aa: CASRQGASYTEAFF; cdr3_nt: TGTGCCAGCAGACAGGGGGCTAGCTACACTGAAGCTTTCTTT
clone_size: -; j_call: TRBJ1-4; v_call: TRBV5-1; d_call: TRBD1; cdr3_aa: CASSLGDSEKLFF; cdr3_nt: TGCGCCAGCAGCTTGGGGGACAGTGAAAAACTGTTTTTT
clone_size: once; j_call: TRBJ2-6; v_call: TRBV6-4; d_call: -; cdr3_aa: CASSDGGTGANVLTF; cdr3_nt: TGTGCCAGCAGTGATGGAGGCACTGGGGCCAACGTCCTGACTTTC
clone_size: -; j_call: TRBJ2-7; v_call: TRBV30; d_call: TRBD1; cdr3_aa: CAWSPTGTGGFYGEQYF; cdr3_nt: TGTGCCTGGAGCCCAACTGGGACAGGGGGTTTTTACGGGGAGCAGTACTTC
clone_size: -; j_call: TRBJ2-5; v_call: TRBV5-1; d_call: -; cdr3_aa: CASSSRFGGQETQYF; cdr3_nt: TGCGCCAGCAGCTCTCGGTTCGGGGGTCAAGAGACCCAGTACTTC
clone_size: -; j_call: TRBJ1-2; v_call: TRBV19; d_call: -; cdr3_aa: CATRPSRRDGYTF; cdr3_nt: TGTGCCACCAGACCGTCACGGCGGGATGGCTACACCTTC
clone_size: -; j_call: TRBJ1-2; v_call: TRBV28; d_call: TRBD1; cdr3_aa: CASSFTGGRYGYTF; cdr3_nt: TGTGCCAGCAGTTTTACAGGGGGCCGGTATGGCTACACCTTC
clone_size: -; j_call: TRBJ2-1; v_call: TRBV7-9; d_call: TRBD1; cdr3_aa: CASSSGQGQFF; cdr3_nt: TGTGCCAGCAGCTCAGGACAGGGTCAGTTCTTC
clone_size: -; j_call: TRBJ1-1; v_call: TRBV27; d_call: -; cdr3_aa: CASSLRGGGWTEAFF; cdr3_nt: TGTGCCAGCAGTTTAAGGGGGGGAGGTTGGACTGAAGCTTTCTTT
clone_size: -; j_call: TRBJ2-1; v_call: TRBV9; d_call: TRBD2; cdr3_aa: CASRGVKRRGANSYNEQFF; cdr3_nt: TGTGCCAGCCGCGGGGTTAAGCGGCGGGGGGCAAACTCCTACAATGAGCAGTTCTTC
clone_size: -; j_call: TRBJ2-1; v_call: TRBV15; d_call: -; cdr3_aa: CATSVGKTSSYNEQFF; cdr3_nt: TGTGCCACCAGTGTGGGGAAGACTAGCTCCTACAATGAGCAGTTCTTC
clone_size: -; j_call: TRBJ2-7; v_call: TRBV15; d_call: -; cdr3_aa: CATSPPTGRGSYEQYF; cdr3_nt: TGTGCCACCAGCCCTCCGACAGGTAGGGGCTCCTACGAGCAGTACTTC
clone_size: -; j_call: TRBJ2-7; v_call: TRBV29-1; d_call: TRBD1; cdr3_aa: CSVGTGENEQYF; cdr3_nt: TGCAGCGTCGGGACAGGGGAGAACGAGCAGTACTTC
clone_size: once; j_call: TRBJ2-1; v_call: TRBV4-2; d_call: -; cdr3_aa: CASSQKGLNSYNEQFF; cdr3_nt: TGTGCCAGCAGCCAGAAGGGACTTAACTCCTACAATGAGCAGTTCTTC